The rows below give T cell receptor beta chains drawn from one sample of a study of shared clonotypes between healthy human individuals. TCRdb's copy holds only in-frame clones and misses some; the assay was immunoSEQ multiplex PCR. This sample has some 2,100,000 clones; about 93% occur once, and the top ten carry 1.5% to 2%. Sequenced input: naive CD8+ T cells from PBMCs. The receptors stem from a man aged 18-30 years in good health. Some clones in this sample may be carry-over from other donors' samples. Both conserved end residues are part of each CDR3. Fields, in order: CDR3 protein, CDR3 DNA, clone size, V gene, J gene, D gene. The D gene is left open where the match is weak. Size is omitted from some rows. Given values are once, few, many or a class for expanded clones.

CASSYGREGTEAFF	TGTGCCAGCAGTTACGGAAGGGAGGGCACTGAAGCTTTCTTT	-	TRBV6-5	TRBJ1-1	-
CASSQGRYNEQFF	TGTGCCAGCAGCCAGGGACGTTACAATGAGCAGTTCTTC	-	TRBV14	TRBJ2-1	-
CASEQGFYGYTF	TGTGCCAGCGAACAGGGGTTCTATGGCTACACCTTC	-	TRBV2	TRBJ1-2	TRBD1
CASHPGSYNEQFF	TGTGCCAGCCACCCTGGCTCCTACAATGAGCAGTTCTTC	once	TRBV25-1	TRBJ2-1	-
CASSLAGPFTRVYNEQFF	TGCGCCAGCAGCTTGGCAGGACCTTTCACTCGGGTTTACAATGAGCAGTTCTTC	-	TRBV5-1	TRBJ2-1	-
CASSQDPHREGTISYEQYF	TGCGCCAGCAGCCAAGATCCCCATCGGGAGGGGACGATCTCCTACGAGCAGTACTTC	-	TRBV4-3	TRBJ2-7	TRBD2
CASGPLAGVSYEQYF	TGTGCCAGCGGCCCCCTAGCGGGAGTCTCCTACGAGCAGTACTTC	-	TRBV7-8	TRBJ2-7	TRBD2
CASRAWGAEAFF	TGTGCCAGTAGAGCCTGGGGTGCTGAAGCTTTCTTT	-	TRBV19	TRBJ1-1	-
CASSARLAGGPRGSYNEQFF	TGTGCCAGCAGCGCGCGCTTAGCGGGAGGGCCTCGGGGATCCTACAATGAGCAGTTCTTC	-	TRBV13	TRBJ2-1	TRBD2
CASSLGAGIYYEQYF	TGTGCCAGCAGCTTAGGGGCAGGGATATACTACGAGCAGTACTTC	once	TRBV11-1	TRBJ2-7	-
CASSQDLRSTEAFF	TGCGCCAGCAGCCAAGACTTAAGGAGCACTGAAGCTTTCTTT	-	TRBV4-1	TRBJ1-1	-
CASGPGQISTDTQYF	TGTGCCAGCGGCCCCGGGCAGATTAGCACAGATACGCAGTATTTT	-	TRBV6-6	TRBJ2-3	-
CASSLIGGRDTGELFF	TGTGCCAGCAGCTTGATCGGGGGCCGAGACACCGGGGAGCTGTTTTTT	-	TRBV5-4	TRBJ2-2	-
CASNGDTQYF	TGCGCCAGCAACGGAGATACGCAGTATTTT	-	TRBV5-1	TRBJ2-3	-
CASYRVHNPTGANVLTF	TGTGCCAGCTATCGGGTTCACAATCCGACTGGGGCCAACGTCCTGACTTTC	-	TRBV11-2	TRBJ2-6	-
CASSYNRDFYEQYF	TGTGCCAGCAGCTACAACAGGGACTTCTACGAGCAGTACTTC	-	TRBV5-4	TRBJ2-7	-
CASSHNTGELFF	TGTGCCAGCAGCCACAACACCGGGGAGCTGTTTTTT	-	TRBV16	TRBJ2-2	-
CASSQVLAGATDTQYF	TGTGCCAGCAGCCAGGTACTAGCGGGAGCCACAGATACGCAGTATTTT	-	TRBV4-2	TRBJ2-3	TRBD2
CASSSRYGEGSGANVLTF	TGTGCCAGCAGCTCCCGTTACGGGGAGGGGTCTGGGGCCAACGTCCTGACTTTC	-	TRBV9	TRBJ2-6	TRBD2
CASSHLRTSGRGYEQYF	TGTGCCAGCAGTCACTTACGGACTAGCGGGAGAGGGTACGAGCAGTACTTC	-	TRBV27	TRBJ2-7	TRBD2
CASSFGFKQPQHF	TGTGCCAGCAGCTTCGGGTTCAAACAGCCCCAGCATTTT	-	TRBV7-9	TRBJ1-5	-
CASSILAGGNEQFF	TGTGCCAGTAGTATTCTAGCGGGAGGGAACGAGCAGTTCTTC	-	TRBV19	TRBJ2-1	TRBD2
CASSVGSRELYNEQFF	TGTGCCAGCAGCGTAGGGTCCCGGGAGCTTTACAATGAGCAGTTCTTC	-	TRBV9	TRBJ2-1	-
CASSLQGMNTGELFF	TGTGCCAGCAGCTTACAGGGGATGAACACCGGGGAGCTGTTTTTT	-	TRBV7-9	TRBJ2-2	-
CASSVPLAVNTDTQYF	TGTGCCAGCAGCGTGCCCCTAGCGGTTAACACAGATACGCAGTATTTT	-	TRBV9	TRBJ2-3	TRBD2
CASRAPSGSIDEQYF	TGTGCCAGCCGCGCCCCCAGCGGGAGTATCGACGAGCAGTACTTC	-	TRBV27	TRBJ2-7	TRBD2
CASSLDPPVNEQFF	TGTGCCAGCAGCTTAGATCCACCCGTAAATGAGCAGTTCTTC	-	TRBV7-8	TRBJ2-1	-
CAILFGIGGSTDTQYF	TGTGCCATCCTCTTTGGTATTGGGGGGAGCACAGATACGCAGTATTTT	-	TRBV7-9	TRBJ2-3	-
CASGSGTSGYEQYF	TGTGCCAGCGGCTCCGGGACTAGCGGGTACGAGCAGTACTTC	-	TRBV27	TRBJ2-7	TRBD2
CSVGQGSGRGEQFF	TGCAGCGTTGGACAGGGGAGCGGGAGGGGTGAGCAGTTCTTC	-	TRBV29-1	TRBJ2-1	TRBD2
CASAMGQSEAFF	TGTGCCAGCGCCATGGGACAGTCTGAAGCTTTCTTT	once	TRBV28	TRBJ1-1	TRBD1
CASSTQGAYGYTF	TGTGCCAGCAGTACACAGGGGGCGTATGGCTACACCTTC	once	TRBV25-1	TRBJ1-2	TRBD1
CASGGAGEVIQYF	TGTGCCAGCGGGGGGGCAGGGGAGGTCATTCAGTACTTC	-	TRBV27	TRBJ2-4	-
CASSPLAVGEQYF	TGTGCCAGCAGTCCCCTAGCGGTCGGCGAGCAGTACTTC	-	TRBV27	TRBJ2-7	TRBD2
CASSWTGEQPQHF	TGTGCCAGCAGTTGGACAGGGGAACAGCCCCAGCATTTT	once	TRBV27	TRBJ1-5	TRBD1
CASSSWAGRYEQYF	TGTGCCAGCAGTAGTTGGGCAGGGAGATACGAGCAGTACTTC	-	TRBV28	TRBJ2-7	-
CASSLKGVTGRRQYF	TGTGCCAGCAGTTTAAAGGGGGTTACAGGGCGCAGACAGTACTTC	-	TRBV27	TRBJ2-7	-
CASSFGTGNTEAFF	TGTGCCAGCAGTTTCGGGACAGGGAACACTGAAGCTTTCTTT	-	TRBV28	TRBJ1-1	TRBD1
CASSIFFRGDQPQHF	TGTGCCAGTAGTATTTTCTTCAGGGGTGACCAGCCCCAGCATTTT	once	TRBV19	TRBJ1-5	-
CAISDTRGRDGYTF	TGTGCCATCAGTGACACCAGAGGGAGAGATGGCTACACCTTC	-	TRBV10-3	TRBJ1-2	-
CSVEVSYEQYF	TGCAGCGTTGAAGTAAGCTACGAGCAGTACTTC	-	TRBV29-1	TRBJ2-7	-
CASSLRGRGSPLHF	TGTGCCAGCAGTCTAAGGGGGCGTGGATCACCCCTCCACTTT	-	TRBV28	TRBJ1-6	TRBD1
CASSLKGQALGSGNQPQHF	TGTGCCAGCAGCTTAAAAGGCCAGGCCCTGGGGTCGGGCAATCAGCCCCAGCATTTT	-	TRBV7-7	TRBJ1-5	-
CASSSRGRNYGYTF	TGTGCCAGCAGTAGCAGGGGGCGGAACTATGGCTACACCTTC	-	TRBV11-2	TRBJ1-2	TRBD1
CAWSDGSGYNEQFF	TGTGCCTGGAGTGACGGGAGTGGCTACAATGAGCAGTTCTTC	-	TRBV30	TRBJ2-1	-
CASSSDILRGATQYF	TGTGCCAGCAGCTCCGACATACTTCGGGGGGCAACGCAGTACTTC	once	TRBV7-8	TRBJ2-7	-
CASSPTPGGATQYF	TGTGCCAGCAGCCCCACACCAGGCGGGGCGACCCAGTACTTC	-	TRBV11-1	TRBJ2-5	-
CAIRLAGGEGYNEQFF	TGTGCCATCAGATTAGCGGGAGGGGAAGGATACAATGAGCAGTTCTTC	-	TRBV10-3	TRBJ2-1	TRBD2
CASSLLQGHQPQHF	TGTGCCAGCAGCTTACTCCAGGGACATCAGCCCCAGCATTTT	-	TRBV7-2	TRBJ1-5	-
CASSFRGPGGEKLFF	TGTGCCAGCAGTTTCAGGGGCCCGGGGGGTGAAAAACTGTTTTTT	-	TRBV27	TRBJ1-4	-
CASSTRTDMNTEAFF	TGTGCCAGCAGCACCCGGACAGACATGAACACTGAAGCTTTCTTT	-	TRBV5-4	TRBJ1-1	-
CASSPIPGLVSEQYF	TGCGCCAGCAGCCCTATTCCGGGGCTGGTTAGCGAGCAGTACTTC	-	TRBV4-1	TRBJ2-7	-
CASSPSGRGKNEQFF	TGTGCCAGCAGCCCCAGCGGGAGGGGTAAGAATGAGCAGTTCTTC	once	TRBV6-5	TRBJ2-1	TRBD2
CAWSAVGLLGAQYF	TGTGCCTGGAGCGCTGTTGGGCTACTCGGGGCCCAGTACTTC	-	TRBV30	TRBJ2-5	-